This T cell receptor (beta chain) appears in the sequencing data of a study of identical twins. Looked up from germline, CDR1 is MNHEY and CDR2 is SVGEGT. The CDR3 runs to 16 residues. The V and J ends lost 8 bases and 4 bases respectively, with 22 bases between them. Study findings and constraints: Insertions were reduced in abundant cord blood beta clonotypes but not in memory repertoires. Twin pairs had excess sharing that was weaker in beta out-of-frame sequences.

This clonotype has a handful of counts. Its antigen remains unknown. TCRdb processed the 5' RACE reads anew with MiXCR; each CDR3 protein has one entry. This sample yields 350,000 to 600,000 distinct CDR3 sequences, of which 14% are seen a single time; about 0.52% belongs to the top ten. These records were also assigned to another study, of yellow fever vaccine responses in identical twins.

The TCR sequence derives from a woman aged 18-29 years in good health. The sequencing input was CD4+ T cells sorted from blood. V and J are TRBV6-2 or TRBV6-3 and TRBJ2-3; D possibly corresponds to TRBD2 (5 bases). Here the CDR3 DNA reads TGTGCCAGCGAAGCCGTCGGAGGTGTGGCTGCAGATACGCAGTATTTT. This sequence encodes CASEAVGGVAADTQYF.